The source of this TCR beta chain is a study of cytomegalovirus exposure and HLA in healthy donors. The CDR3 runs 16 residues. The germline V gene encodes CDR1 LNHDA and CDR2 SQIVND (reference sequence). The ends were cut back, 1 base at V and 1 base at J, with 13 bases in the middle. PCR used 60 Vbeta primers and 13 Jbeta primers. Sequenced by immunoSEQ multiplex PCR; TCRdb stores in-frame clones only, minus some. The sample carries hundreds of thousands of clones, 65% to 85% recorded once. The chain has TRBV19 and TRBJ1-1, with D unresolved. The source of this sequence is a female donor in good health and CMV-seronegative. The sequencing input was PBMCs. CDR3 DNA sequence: TGTGCCAGTAGTATAGTAAGGAGGCAGACGAACACTGAAGCTTTCTTT. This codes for CASSIVRRQTNTEAFF.